The table lists the clone carrying this TCR beta chain with a few counts. The record originates from a study of blood T cell repertoires in COVID-19. In the authors' workflow: The authors estimated nucleated cell counts from reference gene primer amplification. The method was immunoSEQ multiplex PCR; TCRdb's version includes in-frame clones alone and lacks a portion of them. That table is the source of V, J and clone size, and D and trimming were worked out from the DNA. The sample yields roughly 100,000 clones, about 90% seen once. CDR3 length: 16 residues. The trim removed 5 bases at V and 0 bases at J, leaving 6 bases unmatched. The germline V gene has CDR1 SGHNT and CDR2 YENEEA.

V usage is TRBV11-3 and J usage is TRBJ2-4; 8 positions agree with TRBD1. This receptor was obtained from a woman aged 50 to 65 with COVID-19, enrolled during active disease. The sequencing input was peripheral blood. The CDR3 nucleotides read TGTGCCAGCAGCGGGCCGGACAGGGAAGCCAAAAACATTCAGTACTTC. Its translation: CASSGPDREAKNIQYF.